This entry describes one T cell receptor (beta chain). The CDR3 runs 15 residues. The ends lost 3 bases at V and 8 bases at J; junction bases unmatched: 12. Germline lookup yields CDR1 SQVTM and CDR2 ANQGSEA. This record belongs to a study of blood T cells in healthy people across ages. Then a second PCR, running about 7 to 11 cycles, was carried out with a sample-barcoded 5' primer and a J-beta primer mix. TCRdb used MiXCR to reprocess the 5' RACE reads, holding one entry per CDR3 protein. Of 1.5 million to 1.8 million distinct CDR3 sequences listed, around 40% are singletons. The rearrangement links TRBV29-1 to TRBJ2-1; 8 bases are a match to TRBD1. The sequence came from a woman in her late teens or twenties in good health. Material for sequencing was blood. The CDR3 bases are TGCAGCGTTGACCACCGGGACAGGTCCTTTGATGAGCAGTTCTTC. This encodes CSVDHRDRSFDEQFF.